These 26 T cell receptor beta chains were sequenced from one sample in a study of low-dose radiotherapy and immunotherapy resistance in tumors (dated by TCRdb to the early 2020s). The sample's time point label, in plain terms: after trial treatment. The treatment or condition label for this specimen denotes: LDRT plus nivolumab, ipilimumab, low-dose cyclophosphamide and aspirin (RACIN trial). TCRdb shows the sequencer as Illumina HiSeq 2500. TCRs were amplified with Phusion for around 21 PCR cycles, with a constant-region primer paired with the adapter attached to the V primers. TCRdb redid the processing of the public reads, applying fastp at Q25 and MiXCR, and retained in-frame beta chains. Identical CDR3 proteins give one entry, which carries the most common genes and DNA. The sample profile shows approximately 52,000 distinct CDR3 sequences; approximately 35% of them were found once. The ten largest clones capture roughly 8% of the sample.

Sequences were derived from PBMCs, sampled after low-dose radiotherapy plus immunotherapy. All receptors derive from a male donor with rectosigmoid adenocarcinoma.

This clonotype was seen ten or more times. The CDR3 region is CASTGDRENTGELFF. Written as DNA, the CDR3 is TGTGCCAGCACCGGAGACAGGGAGAACACCGGGGAGCTGTTTTTT. The J gene is TRBJ2-2, the V gene TRBV6-6; 7 bases agree with TRBD1. The V and J ends lost 7 bases and 1 base, in that order; junction bases with no gene match: 6. The CDR3 extends over 15 amino acids. The V gene's germline CDR1 is MNHNY and CDR2 SVGAGI (reference sequence).

Only a few counts were recorded for this clonotype. The gene calls are TRBV15 and TRBJ2-3; D gene unclear. V was trimmed by 3 bases and J by 6 bases, leaving 13 bases between them. The CDR3 spans 14 residues. Per germline, CDR1 LNHNV and CDR2 YYDKDF (reference sequence). CDR3 nucleotides: TGTGCCACCAGCAGGCGGACCACAGTGGATACGCAGTATTTT. Encoded protein: CATSRRTTVDTQYF.

V is TRBV28 and J is TRBJ1-6, with TRBD1 identical over 9 bases. The CDR3 has 14 residues. Trimming cost V 6 bases and J 9 bases; bases outside gene matches: 6. Germline values: CDR1 MDHEN, CDR2 SYDVKM. The CDR3 loop is CASSATGGPSPLHF. The DNA for the CDR3 is TGTGCCAGCAGCGCGACAGGGGGTCCTTCACCCCTCCACTTT.

This clonotype was recorded at least ten times. V and J are TRBV28 and TRBJ1-5; 10 bases map to TRBD1. The trim removed 6 bases at V and 4 bases at J, leaving 6 bases unmatched. Per the germline V gene, CDR1 is MDHEN and CDR2 is SYDVKM. This CDR3 has 15 amino acids. The CDR3 DNA follows: TGTGCCAGCAGGCCCGGGACAGGGGCGAATCAGCCCCAGCATTTT. Protein product: CASRPGTGANQPQHF.

In its sample, this clonotype was seen many times. This chain links TRBV6-4 with TRBJ2-5, with 7 bases that match TRBD2. CDR3 length: 15 amino acids. CDR1 and CDR2 (germline): MRHNA, SNTAGT. Trimming took 4 bases from V and 5 from J; bases not matched to a gene: 10. The CDR3 loop reads CASSAHAGEGETQYF. The CDR3 nucleotides read TGTGCCAGCAGTGCCCACGCGGGAGAGGGGGAGACCCAGTACTTC.

As concerns this clonotype: This is likely an artifact of a read error, given a far larger clone one base away. The CDR3 bases are TGTGCCAGCAGCTTAGGGAGCTCCTACAATGAGCAGTTCTTC. Translated: CASSLGSSYNEQFF. V is TRBV7-2 and J is TRBJ2-1; D unresolved. CDR1 SGHTA and CDR2 FQGNSA come from the germline V gene. Trimming shortened V by 1 base and J by 0 bases, and 4 bases separated the two germline ends. The CDR3 spans 14 residues.

The table lists this clonotype with many counts. V is TRBV4-3 and J is TRBJ2-1; D is undetermined. With 1 base removed from V and 5 bases from J, the gap between germline ends came to 6 bases. The length of the CDR3 is 13 residues. The germline V gene has CDR1 LGHNA and CDR2 YSLEER. The CDR3 is CASSQVGHNEQFF. CDR3 bases: TGCGCCAGCAGCCAAGTCGGACACAATGAGCAGTTCTTC.

The chain uses TRBV5-4 and TRBJ1-2, with D possibly matching TRBD1 (5 bases). Trimming stripped 0 bases from V and 7 bases from J, with 13 bases between. The CDR3 is 14 residues long. CDR1 is SGHNT, CDR2 YYREEE, per germline (reference sequence). Here the CDR3 DNA reads TGTGCCAGCAGCTTGGGGCAGGGTTCCTTTGGCTACACCTTC. Translating it yields CASSLGQGSFGYTF.

This clonotype was seen more than once but under ten times. The chain carries TRBV12-3 or TRBV12-4 and TRBJ1-5, with D possibly being TRBD1 (5 bases). This CDR3 is built from 13 residues. The V gene lost 5 bases and the J gene lost 10 bases, with 15 bases spanning the gap. CDR3 DNA: TGTGCCAGCAGTAGGGACCCAGGCCGACCCCAGCATTTT. This gives the protein CASSRDPGRPQHF.

The chain links TRBV7-9 to TRBJ2-4; either TRBD1 or TRBD2 may supply D (5 bases each). Germline V gene lookup returns CDR1 SEHNR and CDR2 FQNEAQ (reference sequence). This CDR3 region has 12 residues. Trimming removed 8 bases from V and 8 bases from J, with 13 bases in between. CDR3 residues: CASGDDEDIQYF. The CDR3 DNA reads TGTGCCAGCGGGGACGATGAGGACATTCAGTACTTC.

This sequence joins TRBV10-1 and TRBJ2-7; no definite D call. Looked up from germline, CDR1 is WNHNN and CDR2 is SYGVQD (reference sequence). The CDR3 is made up of 11 amino acids. V lost 6 bases and J lost 6, with 9 bases in between. CDR3 nucleotides: TGCGCCAGCAGGGGGATGGGCGAGCAGTACTTC. This encodes CASRGMGEQYF.

The sample holds many counts of this clonotype. The V call is TRBV20-1, the J call TRBJ2-7; no reliable D call. The ends were cut back, 6 bases at V and 4 bases at J, with 16 bases in the middle. Germline loops: CDR1 DFQATT, CDR2 SNEGSKA (reference sequence). The CDR3 loop spans 13 amino acids. The CDR3 bases are TGCAGTGCGCTGGTATCTGGGGTGTACGAGCAGTACTTC. Its translation is CSALVSGVYEQYF.

This clonotype was seen repeatedly, ten times or more. The chain uses TRBV11-2 and TRBJ2-3, with a weak D call TRBD1 (5 bases). The V end lost 3 bases, the J end lost 1 base, and 11 bases lay between the germline ends. Germline-derived CDR1 and CDR2 are SGHAT and FQNNGV. The CDR3 spans 15 residues. The CDR3 reads CASSFSTDGTDTQYF. The CDR3 nucleotides are TGTGCCAGCAGCTTCTCGACAGATGGCACAGATACGCAGTATTTT.

This clonotype occurred many times. The rearrangement links TRBV6-2 or TRBV6-3 to TRBJ2-7; maybe TRBD1 (7 bases). V shed 7 bases and J shed 4 bases, with 11 bases lying between them. Germline V CDR1 and CDR2: MNHEY, SVGEGT. The CDR3 is 12 amino acids. The CDR3 nucleotides are TGTGCCAGCAAACCAGGGGGGTACGAGCAGTACTTC. Protein product: CASKPGGYEQYF.

This clonotype was found many times. This chain joins TRBV6-2 or TRBV6-3 and TRBJ2-1, with a weak D call TRBD1 (6 bases). CDR1 MNHEY and CDR2 SVGEGT come from the germline V gene. The CDR3 contains 14 residues. V was trimmed by 5 bases and J by 3 bases, leaving 11 bases between them. DNA for the CDR3: TGTGCCAGCAGTCCGAGGGGGTACTACAATGAGCAGTTCTTC. Translated: CASSPRGYYNEQFF.

This chain links TRBV27 with TRBJ2-3; 7 bases match TRBD2. The CDR3 consists of 15 residues. J gave up 2 bases and V 8 bases, and 10 bases lay outside the gene matches. Per the germline V gene, CDR1 is MNHEY and CDR2 is SMNVEV (reference sequence). The CDR3 loop is CASESAGADTDTQYF. CDR3 DNA sequence: TGTGCCAGCGAATCCGCGGGAGCGGACACAGATACGCAGTATTTT.

In its sample, this clonotype was seen many times. V and J are TRBV28 and TRBJ1-4; D possibly corresponds to TRBD1 (5 bases). The length of the CDR3 is 14 residues. V lost 5 bases to trimming and J lost 8 bases, with 15 bases between them. The germline V gene has CDR1 MDHEN and CDR2 SYDVKM. In DNA form, the CDR3 reads TGTGCCAGCAGTAATCGGGGCAAGTTGGAAAAACTGTTTTTT. Translating gives CASSNRGKLEKLFF.

This clonotype came up a few times. The chain has TRBV6-2 or TRBV6-3 and TRBJ2-3; 7 bases map to TRBD2. Germline loops: CDR1 MNHEY, CDR2 SVGEGT. Trimming cost V 11 bases and J 2 bases; bases outside gene matches: 4. This CDR3 has 12 amino acids. For the CDR3, the DNA is TGTGCCGTGAGCGGGAACACAGATACGCAGTATTTT. Protein product: CAVSGNTDTQYF.

This clonotype has a handful of counts. The chain is built from TRBV12-3 or TRBV12-4 and TRBJ2-1, with TRBD2 identical over 8 bases. The CDR3 is made up of 16 amino acids. After removal of 6 bases from V and 1 base from J, the junction contained 8 bases not matched to a gene. The CDR3 is CASRHSRGGSYNEQFF. The CDR3 region has the DNA TGTGCCAGCAGACATTCCCGGGGGGGATCCTACAATGAGCAGTTCTTC.

A word on this clonotype: With a far larger clone one base away, a read error is the likely cause. The rearrangement links TRBV28 to TRBJ2-1; D tentatively reads TRBD1 or TRBD2 (6 bases each). Trimming took 5 bases from V and 10 from J, leaving 12 bases between them. Germline CDR1 MDHEN, CDR2 SYDVKM. The CDR3 spans 12 residues. CDR3 residues: CASSRGTYEQFF. Here the CDR3 DNA reads TGTGCCAGCAGTCGCGGGACATACGAGCAGTTCTTC.

This clonotype appeared many times. J is TRBJ2-1 and V is TRBV13; a weak D match, TRBD2 (6 bases). CDR1 is PRHDT, CDR2 FYEKMQ, per germline (reference sequence). The CDR3 covers 13 residues. Trimming pared 5 bases from V and 8 bases from J, leaving 13 bases between. CDR3 nucleotide sequence: TGTGCCAGCAGCCGAAGGGGAGGCGATGAGCAGTTCTTC. Amino acid sequence: CASSRRGGDEQFF.

As to this clonotype: It differs at one base from a far larger clone, so likely a read error. This chain connects TRBV21-1 to TRBJ2-7. TRBV21-1 is recorded as a pseudogene. The CDR3 consists of 15 residues. CDR3 nucleotide sequence: TGTGCCAGCAGCAAAGCGGCCAGATATTACACTGTGCAGTACTTC. The encoded protein is CASSKAARYYTVQYF.

This clonotype was detected many times. This chain's CDR3 is CASSFLGADTQYF. The CDR3 DNA reads as TGTGCCAGCAGCTTCCTGGGTGCAGATACGCAGTATTTT. This chain joins TRBV7-9 and TRBJ2-3; the D is unclear. Germline lookup yields CDR1 SEHNR and CDR2 FQNEAQ (reference sequence). The V end lost 3 bases, the J end lost 4 bases, and 8 bases lay between the germline ends. This CDR3 is 13 amino acids long.

This clonotype was picked up many times. The chain joins TRBV7-2 to TRBJ1-2; D gene ambiguous. This CDR3 is 15 amino acids long. Germline CDR1 reads SGHTA; CDR2 reads FQGNSA. Trimming shortened V by 1 base and J by 4 bases, and 13 bases separated the two germline ends. CDR3 bases: TGTGCCAGCAGCTTAGGGGGAGGATACAGCTATGGCTACACCTTC. Protein: CASSLGGGYSYGYTF.

This clonotype was observed at least ten times. The chain joins TRBV3-1 to TRBJ2-2; 9 bases match TRBD2. This CDR3 contains 15 residues. Trimming cost V 8 bases and J 7 bases; bases outside gene matches: 11. The V gene's germline CDR1 is LGHDT and CDR2 YNNKEL (reference sequence). The CDR3 is CASWDGSGSVGELFF. The CDR3, as DNA: TGTGCCAGCTGGGACGGTAGCGGGAGTGTCGGGGAGCTGTTTTTT.

This clonotype came up many times. The chain uses TRBV7-8 and TRBJ2-7; 7 bases are a match to TRBD1. Germline CDR1 reads SGHVS; CDR2 reads FQNEAQ. After removal of 5 bases from V and 5 bases from J, the junction contained 3 bases not matched to a gene. CDR3 length: 12 residues. The CDR3 reads CASSIDRDEQYF. Here the CDR3 DNA reads TGTGCCAGCAGCATAGACAGGGACGAGCAGTACTTC.